Following are 2 T cell receptor beta chains from one sample sequenced in a study of T cell clonality in common variable immunodeficiency. Method: immunoSEQ multiplex PCR; TCRdb's copy keeps in-frame clones and lacks some. Recorded here are fewer than 60,000 clones, with no singletons, and the ten leading clones hold 2% to 2.5%. Source material: peripheral blood mononuclear cells. The receptors were gathered from a person aged 18 to 75 in good health.

This clone was seen more than once but under ten times. Read data end 3 residues before the CDR3 end; the end is taken from the germline J gene. The J gene is TRBJ1-2, the V gene TRBV19; D is uncertain. CDR1 and CDR2 from the germline V gene are LNHDA and SQIVND (reference sequence). V lost 5 bases to trimming and J lost 4 bases, with 11 bases between them. The CDR3 spans 13 residues. The covered CDR3 bases are TGTGCCAGTAGTGTACAGCCAATCTATGGC. Translation: CASSVQPIYG. The whole CDR3 sequence is CASSVQPIYGYTF.

Many counts were recorded for this clone. The read falls 3 residues short of the CDR3 end, and the missing part is taken from the germline J gene. This chain uses TRBV5-6 with TRBJ2-1; D unresolved. V lost 2 bases to trimming and J lost 4 bases, with 10 bases between them. The CDR3 covers 14 residues. Per the germline V gene, CDR1 is SGHDT and CDR2 is YYEEEE. CDR3 sequence reads: CASSFPRLYNEQFF. The CDR3 DNA, read in part, is TGTGCCAGCAGCTTTCCCAGACTTTACAATGAG.